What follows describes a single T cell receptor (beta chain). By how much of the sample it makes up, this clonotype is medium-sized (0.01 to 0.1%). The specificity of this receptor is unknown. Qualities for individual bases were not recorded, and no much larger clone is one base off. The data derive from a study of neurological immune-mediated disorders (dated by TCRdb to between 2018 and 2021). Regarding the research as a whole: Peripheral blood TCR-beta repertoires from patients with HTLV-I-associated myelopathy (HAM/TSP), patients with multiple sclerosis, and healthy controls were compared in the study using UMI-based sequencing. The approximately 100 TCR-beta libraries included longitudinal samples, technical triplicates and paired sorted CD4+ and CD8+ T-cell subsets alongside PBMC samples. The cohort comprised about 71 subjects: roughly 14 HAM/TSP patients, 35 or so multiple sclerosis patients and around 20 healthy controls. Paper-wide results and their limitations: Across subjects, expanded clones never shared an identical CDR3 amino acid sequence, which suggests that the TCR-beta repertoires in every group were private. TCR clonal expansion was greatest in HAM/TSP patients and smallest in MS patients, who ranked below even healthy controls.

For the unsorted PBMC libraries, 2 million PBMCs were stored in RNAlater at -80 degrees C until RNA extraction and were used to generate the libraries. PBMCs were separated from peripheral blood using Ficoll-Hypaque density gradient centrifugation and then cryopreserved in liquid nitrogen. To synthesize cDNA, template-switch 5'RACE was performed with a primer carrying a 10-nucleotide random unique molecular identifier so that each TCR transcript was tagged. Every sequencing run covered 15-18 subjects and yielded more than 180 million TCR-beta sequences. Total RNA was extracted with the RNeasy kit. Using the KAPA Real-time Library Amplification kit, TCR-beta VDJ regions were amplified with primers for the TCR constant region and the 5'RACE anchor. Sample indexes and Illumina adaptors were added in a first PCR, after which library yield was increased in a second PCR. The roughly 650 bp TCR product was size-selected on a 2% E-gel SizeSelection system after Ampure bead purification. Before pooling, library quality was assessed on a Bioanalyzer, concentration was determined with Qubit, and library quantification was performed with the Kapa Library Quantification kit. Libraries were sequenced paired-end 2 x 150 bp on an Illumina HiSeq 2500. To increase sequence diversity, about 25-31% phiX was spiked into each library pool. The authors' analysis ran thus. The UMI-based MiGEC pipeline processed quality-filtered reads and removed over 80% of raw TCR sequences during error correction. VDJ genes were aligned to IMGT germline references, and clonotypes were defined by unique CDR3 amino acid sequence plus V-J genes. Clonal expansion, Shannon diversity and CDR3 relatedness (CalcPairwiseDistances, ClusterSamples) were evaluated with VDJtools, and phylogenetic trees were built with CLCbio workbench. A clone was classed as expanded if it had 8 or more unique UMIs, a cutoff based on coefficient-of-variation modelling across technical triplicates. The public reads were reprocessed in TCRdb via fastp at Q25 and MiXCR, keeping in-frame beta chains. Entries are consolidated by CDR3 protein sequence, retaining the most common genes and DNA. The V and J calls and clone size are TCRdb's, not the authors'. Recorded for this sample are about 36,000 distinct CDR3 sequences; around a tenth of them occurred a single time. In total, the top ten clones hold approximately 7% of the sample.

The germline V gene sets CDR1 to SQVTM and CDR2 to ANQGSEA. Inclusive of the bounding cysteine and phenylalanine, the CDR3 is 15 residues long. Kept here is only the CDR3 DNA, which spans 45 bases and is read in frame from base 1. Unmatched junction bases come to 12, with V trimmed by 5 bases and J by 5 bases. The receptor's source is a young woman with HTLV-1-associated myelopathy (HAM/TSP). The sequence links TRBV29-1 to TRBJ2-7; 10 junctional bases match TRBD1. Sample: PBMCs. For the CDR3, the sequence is CSVFAGTGDVHEQYF. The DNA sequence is TGCAGCGTTTTCGCCGGGACAGGGGACGTCCACGAGCAGTACTTC.